Below are 22 T cell receptor beta chains sequenced from a single sample in a study of beta chain features in type 1 diabetes. Overall study findings and caveats: For Type 1 diabetes patients, all four CD4+ subsets carried TCRB CDR3s that were moderately but significantly shorter.

Isolated RNA was reverse transcribed in full, so expressed TCRB transcripts were sequenced. Sequencing was performed with immunoSEQ multiplex PCR; in TCRdb, only in-frame clones are kept and a portion is missing. The table has hundreds of thousands of clones, over 10% seen once. Antigen specificity for these receptors is unknown. The sequenced sample was naive CD4+ T cells from blood. All receptors derive from a man aged 18 to 30 with type 1 diabetes.

The chain carries TRBV28 and TRBJ1-1; unclear D gene. Germline CDR1 reads MDHEN; CDR2 reads SYDVKM. This CDR3 contains 14 residues. V was clipped by 6 bases and J by 0 bases, with 11 bases between them. The CDR3 sequence: CASSPEQLNTEAFF. In DNA, the CDR3 is TGTGCCAGCAGCCCGGAACAGCTGAACACTGAAGCTTTCTTT.

In its sample, this clone was seen a few times. The chain combines TRBV6-5 with TRBJ1-2; D remains ambiguous. Trimming shortened V by 6 bases and J by 1 base, and 3 bases separated the two germline ends. Germline assignment: CDR1 MNHEY and CDR2 SVGAGI. This CDR3 comprises 11 residues. CDR3 in amino acids: CASRINYGYTF. The DNA of the CDR3 is TGTGCCAGCAGGATTAACTATGGCTACACCTTC.

This clone was counted only a few times. The V call is TRBV7-9, the J call TRBJ1-1, with D perhaps TRBD1 (5 bases). Germline-derived CDR1 and CDR2 are SEHNR and FQNEAQ (reference sequence). The germline V and J ends were trimmed by 5 bases and 10 bases, with 14 bases remaining between them. The CDR3 has 12 residues. The CDR3 reads CASSQEGRGAFF. CDR3 DNA sequence: TGTGCCAGCAGCCAGGAGGGGCGCGGAGCTTTCTTT.

V is TRBV10-3 and J is TRBJ1-1; 7 nucleotides match TRBD1. Germline CDR1 and CDR2: ENHRY and SYGVKD. The CDR3 totals 15 residues. J gave up 4 bases and V 10 bases, and 15 bases lay outside the gene matches. The CDR3 is CATTGQGVPGTEAFF. CDR3 nucleotide sequence: TGTGCCACGACCGGGCAGGGGGTCCCGGGCACTGAAGCTTTCTTT.

In DNA, the CDR3 is TGTGCCAGCAGCTATTGGGACAAGTCCTACAATGAGCAGTTCTTC. Protein product: CASSYWDKSYNEQFF. The chain carries TRBV27 and TRBJ2-1; tentatively, D is TRBD1 (6 bases). This CDR3 has 15 residues. In germline, CDR1 is MNHEY, CDR2 SMNVEV (reference sequence). V shed 6 bases and J shed 1 base, with 13 bases lying between them.

CDR3 residues: CASSTGQGNTEAFF. Written as DNA, the CDR3 is TGTGCCAGCAGCACCGGACAGGGTAACACTGAAGCTTTCTTT. The gene calls are TRBV5-6 and TRBJ1-1; 8 bases are shared with TRBD1. J gave up 2 bases and V 4 bases, and 4 bases lay outside the gene matches. This CDR3 has 14 amino acids. Germline V gives CDR1 SGHDT, CDR2 YYEEEE.

CDR3 nucleotide sequence: TGTGCCAGCAAACGTTCGCCAGATACGCAGTATTTT. It translates to CASKRSPDTQYF. The J gene is TRBJ2-3, the V gene TRBV6-5, with D uncertain. The CDR3 totals 12 residues. V gave up 7 bases and J gave up 4 bases, with 9 bases separating them. Germline CDR1 is MNHEY and CDR2 is SVGAGI.

Written as DNA, the CDR3 is TGTGCCAGCAGCTTGGGTGGGACAGCAAATGAGCAGTTCTTC. Encoded protein: CASSLGGTANEQFF. The V call is TRBV5-6, the J call TRBJ2-1; 7 positions agree with TRBD1. This CDR3 has 14 residues. Losses at the gene ends were 0 bases for V and 7 bases for J; bases not matched to a gene: 4. CDR1 SGHDT and CDR2 YYEEEE come from the germline V gene.

The chain has TRBV30 and TRBJ2-7; D uncertain. Germline V CDR1 and CDR2: GTSNPN, SVGIG (reference sequence). Trimming pared 7 bases from V and 4 bases from J, leaving 11 bases between. CDR3 size: 11 residues. The CDR3 DNA follows: TGTGCCTTTCGGACCGAATACGAGCAGTACTTC. Translated, it gives CAFRTEYEQYF.

The CDR3 DNA reads TGTGCCAGCAGCACAAAAGTAGGCATTCAGTACTTC. Translation gives CASSTKVGIQYF. This sequence joins TRBV6-5 and TRBJ2-4; D is uncertain. Germline loops: CDR1 MNHEY, CDR2 SVGAGI. The CDR3 extends over 12 amino acids. Trimming removed 6 bases at V and 9 bases at J, with 12 bases between.

There are a few counts of this clone. The rearrangement joins TRBV11-3 to TRBJ1-1; maybe TRBD1 (5 bases). The V end lost 2 bases, the J end lost 3 bases, and 10 bases lay between the germline ends. Germline V gives CDR1 SGHNT, CDR2 YENEEA. The CDR3 loop spans 14 amino acids. CDR3 sequence (DNA): TGTGCCAGCAGCTTACAGGGTTTAGACACTGAAGCTTTCTTT. Translated: CASSLQGLDTEAFF.

This clone was detected a few times. This chain links TRBV4-1 with TRBJ1-5; no reliable D call. Germline V CDR1 and CDR2: MGHRA, YSYEKL. The CDR3 is 17 amino acids. Deletions cut 0 bases from V and 0 bases from J, with 12 bases between. In DNA form, the CDR3 reads TGCGCCAGCAGCCAAGATGGGGAGTTCTTTAGCAATCAGCCCCAGCATTTT. Encoded protein: CASSQDGEFFSNQPQHF.

A few counts support this clone. This chain joins TRBV7-9 and TRBJ2-2; D uncertain. The CDR3 spans 14 residues. Germline CDR1 SEHNR, CDR2 FQNEAQ (reference sequence). Trimming removed 3 bases from V and 7 bases from J, with 12 bases in between. CDR3 bases: TGTGCCAGCAGCTTCTTCGGGCCGTACGGGGAGCTGTTTTTT. It is translated as CASSFFGPYGELFF.

About this clone: The same CDR3 is also encoded by other DNA sequences in this sample. J is TRBJ2-3 and V is TRBV18; D is perhaps TRBD2 (6 bases). Trimming removed 5 bases from V and 3 bases from J, with 6 bases in between. Looked up from germline, CDR1 is KGHSH and CDR2 is LQKENI. The CDR3 consists of 12 residues. In DNA form, the CDR3 reads TGTGCCAGCTCAGGAGGGACAGATACGCAGTATTTT. Translated, it gives CASSGGTDTQYF.

In its sample, this clone was seen a few times. The V call is TRBV5-1, the J call TRBJ2-7; tentative D call: TRBD2 (5 bases). Germline V gene lookup returns CDR1 SGHRS and CDR2 YFSETQ. V was shortened by 2 bases and J by 6 bases, with 18 bases between the two germline ends. The CDR3 has 15 amino acids. The CDR3 loop is CASSFRDEGWAEQYF. The DNA for the CDR3 is TGCGCCAGCAGCTTCCGTGATGAGGGTTGGGCCGAGCAGTACTTC.

The chain carries TRBV6-6 and TRBJ1-1; TRBD1 is a possible D gene (6 bases). This CDR3 has 14 amino acids. Germline V CDR1 and CDR2: MNHNY, SVGAGI (reference sequence). V dropped 5 bases and J dropped 0 bases, with 10 bases sitting between them. CDR3 nucleotide sequence: TGTGCCAGCAGTCGCAGGGGCATGAACACTGAAGCTTTCTTT. It yields the protein CASSRRGMNTEAFF.

The sample holds a few counts of this clone. Within the sample, other DNA sequences also encode this same CDR3. The rearrangement uses TRBV6-5 and TRBJ2-7; D gene uncertain. The CDR3 runs to 11 residues. Per germline, CDR1 MNHEY and CDR2 SVGAGI. V gave up 4 bases and J gave up 3 bases, with 4 bases separating them. The CDR3 DNA reads as TGTGCCAGCAGTTCTCGCTACGAGCAGTACTTC. Translation: CASSSRYEQYF.

This clone was detected a few times. The chain employs TRBV28 and TRBJ2-3; weak D call: TRBD2 (5 bases). V lost 5 bases to trimming and J lost 3 bases, with 12 bases between them. The CDR3 runs 14 residues. Germline CDR1 MDHEN, CDR2 SYDVKM. The CDR3 DNA follows: TGTGCCAGCAGTACGGCCCGGGGTACAGATACGCAGTATTTT. Its protein product is CASSTARGTDTQYF.

This clone has more than one count but fewer than ten. The chain uses TRBV6-5 and TRBJ1-6; a possible D gene is TRBD1 (5 bases). V was shortened by 7 bases and J by 7 bases, with 14 bases between the two germline ends. The germline CDR1 and CDR2 sequences are MNHEY and SVGAGI. This CDR3 region has 14 residues. The CDR3 sequence: CASNLGGENSPLHF. The CDR3 bases are TGTGCCAGCAACCTGGGGGGAGAGAATTCACCCCTCCACTTT.

This CDR3 is CAGRLAGVQETQYF. The CDR3 region has the DNA TGTGCCGGACGACTAGCGGGGGTCCAAGAGACCCAGTACTTC. The V gene is TRBV6-1, the J gene TRBJ2-5; TRBD2 agrees at 12 bases. Unmatched junction bases numbered 5, after V lost 11 bases and J lost 1 base. The germline V gene has CDR1 MNHNS and CDR2 SASEGT. This CDR3 has 14 amino acids.

The V call is TRBV11-3, the J call TRBJ2-5, with a weak D call TRBD1 (5 bases). The V gene lost 3 bases and the J gene lost 2 bases, with 7 bases spanning the gap. This CDR3 has 13 amino acids. In germline, CDR1 is SGHNT, CDR2 YENEEA. The CDR3 here is CASSFPGQETQYF. The CDR3 nucleotides read TGTGCCAGCAGCTTCCCAGGGCAAGAGACCCAGTACTTC.

This clone has just a few counts. DNA for the CDR3: TGTGCCAGCAGCTACCGGCCCGGTAGCGTCACAGATACGCAGTATTTT. This sequence encodes CASSYRPGSVTDTQYF. The chain has TRBV5-7 and TRBJ2-3; D is possibly TRBD2 (5 bases). TRBV5-7 falls under the ORF class, with uncertain function. Trimming left V 3 bases short and J 2 bases short, with 16 bases between. The CDR3 covers 16 residues.